This T cell receptor beta chain comes out of a study of Ad26.COV2.S vaccination and SARS-CoV-2 variants. Study context: The study gave Ad26.COV2.S intramuscularly, once or twice 56 days apart.

Treatment described: some 20 received Ad26.COV2.S at low or high dose, single or two shots; about 5 received placebo; per-sample allocation not given. Samples analyzed were those drawn on day 63 after the first vaccine or placebo injection. A Boston donor was an adult aged 18-55 years. Note on this clone: Its target is not known.

Some clones are missing from TCRdb's copy, which holds only in-frame ones; the method was immunoSEQ multiplex PCR. The sample shows 300,000 to 350,000 clones, 75% to 90% of them seen only once. Findings of the study overall: Individuals receiving vaccine had higher spike-specific TCR breadth than placebo recipients did.

This clonotype was obtained from a person aged 18-60 years who received the Ad26.COV2.S COVID-19 vaccine or a placebo. The sample in question was peripheral blood, obtained in a trial of Ad26.COV2.S vaccine versus placebo.

The chain's CDR3 is CASSLGRAEGATEAFF. CDR3 nucleotides: TGTGCCAGCAGCTTAGGGAGGGCAGAAGGGGCGACTGAAGCTTTCTTT. This chain links TRBV7-2 with TRBJ1-1; a weak D match, TRBD1 (5 bases). The CDR3 extends over 16 amino acids. Germline CDR1 and CDR2: SGHTA and FQGNSA. The V gene lost 1 base and the J gene lost 5 bases, with 17 bases spanning the gap.